The clone carrying this TCR beta chain has just one count. No antigen is known for it. Using immunoSEQ multiplex PCR, the repertoire was profiled, and TCRdb retains in-frame clones only, with some absent. The data hold just under 75,000 clones, with 80% observed a single time. These data come from a study of T cell responses to AZD1222 COVID-19 vaccine. The CDR3 runs to 16 residues. V was clipped by 5 bases and J by 5 bases, with 21 bases between them. In germline, CDR1 is MDHEN, CDR2 SYDVKM. Whole-study findings and limits: The breadth and depth of Spike-specific TCRs increased once two AZD1222 doses had been given. Mapped onto spike, vaccine-associated CD4 TCRs spanned it and were dominant at 160-218 and 743-854. Among those given AZD1222, only five or six were seropositive at baseline. Researchers took repertoire samples only after the peak T cell response had come.

Material: peripheral blood, obtained 28 days after the second AZD1222 dose. The clonotype comes from an adult who received the AZD1222 COVID-19 vaccine. The chain uses TRBV28 and TRBJ1-1, with D possibly being TRBD1 (5 bases). The CDR3: CASSPSGVGTLTEAFF. The CDR3 nucleotides read TGTGCCAGCAGTCCAAGCGGGGTAGGGACGTTGACTGAAGCTTTCTTT.